There are a few counts of the clone carrying this T cell receptor beta chain. Antigen: not known. This sample is part of a study of blood T cells in healthy people across ages. Study observations and caveats: A greater number of naive CD4+ cells and higher diversity distinguished long-lived donors from aged donors. Estimates based on one million T cells were treated as lower bounds.

The germline CDR1 and CDR2 sequences are DFQATT and SNEGSKA (reference sequence). The V segment lost 3 bases and the J segment 0 bases; nucleotides outside the gene matches: 14. The CDR3 totals 19 residues. A second about 6 to 12 cycle PCR used barcoded and J-beta primers. Through a template-switch adaptor with 12 random nucleotides, each cDNA molecule received a tag. TCRdb redid the calling of the 5' RACE reads with MiXCR, one entry per CDR3 protein. The sample shows around 650,000 distinct CDR3 sequences, over 40% of them seen only once. There were at least 6 micrograms of total RNA extracted from every sample.

The sequenced material came from blood. The source of this sequence is a man older than 75 in good health. The genes are TRBV20-1 and TRBJ1-6; 7 bases are shared with TRBD1. The CDR3 loop is CSASNRGSMASSYNSPLHF. CDR3 coding DNA: TGCAGTGCTAGTAACAGGGGCTCCATGGCAAGCTCCTATAATTCACCCCTCCACTTT.